This TCR beta chain was documented in a study of T cells expressing NK-cell markers. Study-level findings and limits: Expanded NKG2C+ T cell clones were not confirmed as HCMV-specific. Dominance of the CD3+CD56-NKG2C+ fraction by these clonotypes also held in a handful of donors. Dominant NKG2C+ clonotypes accounted for about 1.0-8% of CD8+ T cells in more than five donors.

From the 5' RACE reads, TCRdb lists one entry per CDR3 protein and no DNA. The sample's table shows a few hundred thousand distinct CDR3 sequences. CDR1 MDHEN and CDR2 SYDVKM come from the germline V gene. This CDR3 has 15 amino acids. Concerning this clonotype: Its matching antigen is unknown.

The sample comprised blood T cells: a sorted CD56 or NKG2C T cell subset, CD4+ or CD8+ T cells, or bulk PBMC T cells (not recorded which). The sequence came from a man aged 18 to 69 in good health. The chain couples TRBV28 to TRBJ2-3; the TCRdb D gene call, TRBD2, has no DNA to confirm it. Here the CDR3 reads CASSKAGGLSDTQYF. Using reference TRBV28 and TRBJ2-3 for the parts outside the CDR3, the full variable domain is DVKVTQSSRYLVKRTGEKVFLECVQDMDHENMFWYRQDPGLGLRLIYFSYDVKMKEKGDIPEGYSVSREKKERFSLILESASTNQTSMYLCASSKAGGLSDTQYFGPGTRLTVL.